Sequencing of this T cell receptor beta chain was carried out in a study of technical replicates of blood from a handful of donors. Assay: immunoSEQ multiplex PCR; the TCRdb copy retains only in-frame clones and omits some. This sample carries about 81,000 clones, just over 95% of them seen once, and the ten largest clones take nearly 0.2%. J was trimmed by 3 bases and V by 5 bases; bases with no gene match: 15. CDR3 length equals 17 residues. Germline loops: CDR1 SGHTA, CDR2 FQGNSA. The TCR originated in a human donor in good health. The sample taken for sequencing was T cells isolated from PBMCs. V usage is TRBV7-2 and J usage is TRBJ2-7; 8 bases align to TRBD2. CDR3 protein: CASSNPTSGPSYYEQYF. The CDR3 bases are TGTGCCAGCAGCAATCCTACTAGCGGCCCCTCTTACTACGAGCAGTACTTC.